A selection of T cell receptor beta chains follows, all from one sample in a study of cytomegalovirus exposure and HLA in healthy donors. Sequenced by immunoSEQ multiplex PCR; TCRdb stores in-frame clones only, minus some. This table holds under 200,000 clones, approximately 79% found once. Sequencing used PBMCs. These receptors were obtained from a man aged 35 to 55 in good health and CMV-seropositive. Both conserved end residues are part of each CDR3. Fields, in order: CDR3 DNA, CDR3 protein, J gene, clone size, D gene, V gene. A D gene is named only where the DNA matches it firmly. Size values are once, few and many counts, or a class for expanded clones, and some rows have none.

cdr3_nt: TGTGCCACACGGGACATGGGATTCGGGAATGGCTACACCTTC
cdr3_aa: CATRDMGFGNGYTF
j_call: TRBJ1-2
clone_size: .
d_call: .
v_call: TRBV15

cdr3_nt: TGTGCCAGTAGTGACTCAGCTAGCACAGATACGCAGTATTTT
cdr3_aa: CASSDSASTDTQYF
j_call: TRBJ2-3
clone_size: .
d_call: .
v_call: TRBV19

cdr3_nt: TGTGCCAGCAGCTCTGACAGGCTAAGCAATCAGCCCCAGCATTTT
cdr3_aa: CASSSDRLSNQPQHF
j_call: TRBJ1-5
clone_size: .
d_call: .
v_call: TRBV27

cdr3_nt: TGTGCCAGCAGTCTAGCGGGGGGGCGAAGAACCGGGGAGCTGTTTTTT
cdr3_aa: CASSLAGGRRTGELFF
j_call: TRBJ2-2
clone_size: .
d_call: TRBD2
v_call: TRBV27

cdr3_nt: TGTGCCAGCAGCTCCACACAGGGAGAGACCCAGTACTTC
cdr3_aa: CASSSTQGETQYF
j_call: TRBJ2-5
clone_size: .
d_call: .
v_call: TRBV7-3

cdr3_nt: TGTGCCAGCAGCTTAACCGGGGCTGAAGCTTTCTTT
cdr3_aa: CASSLTGAEAFF
j_call: TRBJ1-1
clone_size: .
d_call: .
v_call: TRBV7-2

cdr3_nt: TGTGCCAGCACCTGGACCGGGGGAGGCTACACCTTC
cdr3_aa: CASTWTGGGYTF
j_call: TRBJ1-2
clone_size: .
d_call: .
v_call: TRBV6-5

cdr3_nt: TGCGCCAGCAGCGCCCTCTCAACAGGGTCCGGGGAGCTGTTTTTT
cdr3_aa: CASSALSTGSGELFF
j_call: TRBJ2-2
clone_size: .
d_call: .
v_call: TRBV5-1

cdr3_nt: TGTGCCAGCACCCCGCTTAGCGCTAGCTCCCCAGGAGACGAGCAGTACTTC
cdr3_aa: CASTPLSASSPGDEQYF
j_call: TRBJ2-7
clone_size: .
d_call: .
v_call: TRBV7-3

cdr3_nt: TGCAGCGTTGGAAACAGGGGAAACACTGAGGCTTTCTTT
cdr3_aa: CSVGNRGNTEAFF
j_call: TRBJ1-1
clone_size: once
d_call: TRBD1
v_call: TRBV29-1

cdr3_nt: TGTGCCAGCAGTGTGAGACAGGGGGCGGGAAACACCATATATTTT
cdr3_aa: CASSVRQGAGNTIYF
j_call: TRBJ1-3
clone_size: few
d_call: TRBD1
v_call: TRBV27

cdr3_nt: TGTGCCAGCAGGGACAGGGGGCAGAATTCACCCCTCCACTTT
cdr3_aa: CASRDRGQNSPLHF
j_call: TRBJ1-6
clone_size: .
d_call: TRBD1
v_call: TRBV28

cdr3_nt: TGCGCCAGCAGCCAAGATGGGGACAGTAGCTCTGGAAACACCATATATTTT
cdr3_aa: CASSQDGDSSSGNTIYF
j_call: TRBJ1-3
clone_size: .
d_call: TRBD1
v_call: TRBV4-3

cdr3_nt: TGTGCCAGCAGCAGGGGGGCGGACAGGGGTACTGGCTACACCTTC
cdr3_aa: CASSRGADRGTGYTF
j_call: TRBJ1-2
clone_size: .
d_call: TRBD1
v_call: TRBV7-2

cdr3_nt: TGCGCCAGCAGCCCCCTGAGGGAGGCCAATGAGCAGTTCTTC
cdr3_aa: CASSPLREANEQFF
j_call: TRBJ2-1
clone_size: .
d_call: .
v_call: TRBV4-1

cdr3_nt: TGTGCCAGTAGTACCCGACAGGAGCAGCCCCAGCATTTT
cdr3_aa: CASSTRQEQPQHF
j_call: TRBJ1-5
clone_size: .
d_call: .
v_call: TRBV19

cdr3_nt: TGCGCCAGCAGCCAAGAGGAAAGGGGGACATACAATGAGCAGTTCTTC
cdr3_aa: CASSQEERGTYNEQFF
j_call: TRBJ2-1
clone_size: .
d_call: .
v_call: TRBV4-1

cdr3_nt: TGTGCCAGCAGCTTAGACAGGGGCAACTATGGCTACACCTTC
cdr3_aa: CASSLDRGNYGYTF
j_call: TRBJ1-2
clone_size: .
d_call: TRBD1
v_call: TRBV13

cdr3_nt: TGCAGCGTTGAACTTACCCGACAGGAAAGCTATGGCTACACCTTC
cdr3_aa: CSVELTRQESYGYTF
j_call: TRBJ1-2
clone_size: .
d_call: .
v_call: TRBV29-1

cdr3_nt: TGTGCCAGCAGGACAGGGGTAACTAATGAAAAACTGTTTTTT
cdr3_aa: CASRTGVTNEKLFF
j_call: TRBJ1-4
clone_size: .
d_call: TRBD1
v_call: TRBV6-5

cdr3_nt: TGTGCCAGCAGTCAGGGGGCAGATACGCAGTATTTT
cdr3_aa: CASSQGADTQYF
j_call: TRBJ2-3
clone_size: .
d_call: TRBD1
v_call: TRBV28

cdr3_nt: TGTGCTTCAGTCCAAAACACTGAAGCTTTCTTT
cdr3_aa: CASVQNTEAFF
j_call: TRBJ1-1
clone_size: .
d_call: .
v_call: TRBV30

cdr3_nt: TGCGCCAGCAGCTTCAGGACGGAGGCTTATGGCTACACCTTC
cdr3_aa: CASSFRTEAYGYTF
j_call: TRBJ1-2
clone_size: .
d_call: .
v_call: TRBV5-1

cdr3_nt: TGCGCCAGCAGCTTGGGTACATCTGAAGCTTTCTTT
cdr3_aa: CASSLGTSEAFF
j_call: TRBJ1-1
clone_size: .
d_call: .
v_call: TRBV5-1

cdr3_nt: TGTGCCAGCGAACCTGCGGGCGCGTACCAAGAGACCCAGTACTTC
cdr3_aa: CASEPAGAYQETQYF
j_call: TRBJ2-5
clone_size: .
d_call: .
v_call: TRBV18

cdr3_nt: TGTGCCAGCAGCTCCGGACTCCAGCGGGGGGGCCGGCTGGAGACCCAGTACTTC
cdr3_aa: CASSSGLQRGGRLETQYF
j_call: TRBJ2-5
clone_size: .
d_call: TRBD2
v_call: TRBV7-2

cdr3_nt: TGTGCCAGCAGTGATGTGGGGGCGGATACGCAGTATTTT
cdr3_aa: CASSDVGADTQYF
j_call: TRBJ2-3
clone_size: .
d_call: .
v_call: TRBV6-1

cdr3_nt: TGTGCTAGTGGTTTGTACCCGGACAGCTCCCACGAGCAGTACTTC
cdr3_aa: CASGLYPDSSHEQYF
j_call: TRBJ2-7
clone_size: .
d_call: .
v_call: TRBV12-5

cdr3_nt: TGTGCCATCAGCACTGCGGGGGAGAGCTACGAGCAGTACTTC
cdr3_aa: CAISTAGESYEQYF
j_call: TRBJ2-7
clone_size: few
d_call: TRBD2
v_call: TRBV10-3

cdr3_nt: TGTGCCAGCAGCTCCACTTTGACTAGCGCAGATACGCAGTATTTT
cdr3_aa: CASSSTLTSADTQYF
j_call: TRBJ2-3
clone_size: .
d_call: TRBD2
v_call: TRBV7-6

cdr3_nt: TGCAGCGTTGAAGATGACGCAGGGGGGCAGACCCAGTACTTC
cdr3_aa: CSVEDDAGGQTQYF
j_call: TRBJ2-5
clone_size: .
d_call: .
v_call: TRBV29-1

cdr3_nt: TGTGCCAGTAGTATAATTCCCTCCACCAGCGACGAGCAGTACTTC
cdr3_aa: CASSIIPSTSDEQYF
j_call: TRBJ2-7
clone_size: .
d_call: .
v_call: TRBV19

cdr3_nt: TGTGCCAGCAGCACGACTAGCGGGGGGACCGGGGAGCTGTTTTTT
cdr3_aa: CASSTTSGGTGELFF
j_call: TRBJ2-2
clone_size: .
d_call: TRBD2
v_call: TRBV9

cdr3_nt: TGTGCCAGCAGCCCATGGACTAGTTCGCTCTACAATGAGCAGTTCTTC
cdr3_aa: CASSPWTSSLYNEQFF
j_call: TRBJ2-1
clone_size: .
d_call: .
v_call: TRBV21-1

cdr3_nt: TGTGCCAGCAGCCGATTACAGGGGAACTATGGCTACACCTTC
cdr3_aa: CASSRLQGNYGYTF
j_call: TRBJ1-2
clone_size: once
d_call: TRBD1
v_call: TRBV6-6

cdr3_nt: TGTGCCATCAGCCTGGTAGCGGGGGGGCCCTACGAGCAGTACTTC
cdr3_aa: CAISLVAGGPYEQYF
j_call: TRBJ2-7
clone_size: .
d_call: TRBD2
v_call: TRBV10-3

cdr3_nt: TGTGCCAGCAGCCAAGTAAAAACAGCCCTGGATTCACCCCTCCACTTT
cdr3_aa: CASSQVKTALDSPLHF
j_call: TRBJ1-6
clone_size: .
d_call: .
v_call: TRBV4-2

cdr3_nt: TGCGCCAGCTCTTCGGGACAGGGGGCGGAGGGTAGCTCCTACGAGCAGTACTTC
cdr3_aa: CASSSGQGAEGSSYEQYF
j_call: TRBJ2-7
clone_size: .
d_call: TRBD1
v_call: TRBV4-3

cdr3_nt: TGTGCCAGCAGCTTAGGGGGGGGGTCCTACGAGCAGTACTTC
cdr3_aa: CASSLGGGSYEQYF
j_call: TRBJ2-7
clone_size: .
d_call: TRBD2
v_call: TRBV11-2

cdr3_nt: TGTGCCAGCAGTTACTCGCGGGACCATAACTATGGCTACACCTTC
cdr3_aa: CASSYSRDHNYGYTF
j_call: TRBJ1-2
clone_size: .
d_call: .
v_call: TRBV6-5

cdr3_nt: TGCGCCAGCAGCCCAAAGCCCCTCGGCGGATATACCCCTCGAAACTATGGCTACACCTTC
cdr3_aa: CASSPKPLGGYTPRNYGYTF
j_call: TRBJ1-2
clone_size: .
d_call: .
v_call: TRBV4-3

cdr3_nt: TGTGCCAGCAGTCCTCCACTAGCGGGGGGGCTCACAGATACGCAGTATTTT
cdr3_aa: CASSPPLAGGLTDTQYF
j_call: TRBJ2-3
clone_size: .
d_call: TRBD2
v_call: TRBV28

cdr3_nt: TGTGCCAGCAGTAACCGGGGGGCCTCTGGAAACACCATATATTTT
cdr3_aa: CASSNRGASGNTIYF
j_call: TRBJ1-3
clone_size: .
d_call: .
v_call: TRBV6-1

cdr3_nt: TGTGCCAGCAGTTTTATCGGGGCAGATACGCAGTATTTT
cdr3_aa: CASSFIGADTQYF
j_call: TRBJ2-3
clone_size: .
d_call: .
v_call: TRBV6-5

cdr3_nt: TGTGCCAGCAGCTTAGTTTTGCAATCCCAAGCCTATGGCTACACCTTC
cdr3_aa: CASSLVLQSQAYGYTF
j_call: TRBJ1-2
clone_size: .
d_call: .
v_call: TRBV7-2

cdr3_nt: TGTGCCAGCAGCTTAGTGCTAGCGGGGATGGATACGCAGTATTTT
cdr3_aa: CASSLVLAGMDTQYF
j_call: TRBJ2-3
clone_size: .
d_call: TRBD2
v_call: TRBV7-3

cdr3_nt: TGTGCCACCAGCAGAGGAAAAGGGGACGAGCAGTACTTC
cdr3_aa: CATSRGKGDEQYF
j_call: TRBJ2-7
clone_size: .
d_call: .
v_call: TRBV15

cdr3_nt: TGCGCCAGCAGCCAAACAGCTTTGAACACTGAAGCTTTCTTT
cdr3_aa: CASSQTALNTEAFF
j_call: TRBJ1-1
clone_size: .
d_call: .
v_call: TRBV4-1

cdr3_nt: TGCGCCAGCAGCCAAGTTGGGGGGACAGGGACTGAAAAACTGTTTTTT
cdr3_aa: CASSQVGGTGTEKLFF
j_call: TRBJ1-4
clone_size: .
d_call: TRBD1
v_call: TRBV4-3

cdr3_nt: TGCGCCAGCAGCCTAAGACGGGAACATACGCAGTATTTT
cdr3_aa: CASSLRREHTQYF
j_call: TRBJ2-3
clone_size: few
d_call: .
v_call: TRBV5-1

cdr3_nt: TGTGCCAGCAGCTTAGCTAGCGGGGGCCTCTACAATGAGCAGTTCTTC
cdr3_aa: CASSLASGGLYNEQFF
j_call: TRBJ2-1
clone_size: .
d_call: TRBD2
v_call: TRBV7-8

cdr3_nt: TGTGCCTGGGGCCAAGCGGGATCCTACAATGAGCAGTTCTTC
cdr3_aa: CAWGQAGSYNEQFF
j_call: TRBJ2-1
clone_size: .
d_call: TRBD2
v_call: TRBV30

cdr3_nt: TGTGCCGGCCGGCAGGATAATGAAAAACTGTTTTTT
cdr3_aa: CAGRQDNEKLFF
j_call: TRBJ1-4
clone_size: .
d_call: .
v_call: TRBV7-9

cdr3_nt: TGTGCCAGCGGCCTACGGAGGAACACCGGGGAGCTGTTTTTT
cdr3_aa: CASGLRRNTGELFF
j_call: TRBJ2-2
clone_size: .
d_call: .
v_call: TRBV28